The 26 T cell receptor beta chains below all came from one sample that was sequenced in a study of blood T cell repertoires in COVID-19. This table comes from immunoSEQ multiplex PCR, and its TCRdb copy is limited to in-frame clones, with some not included. The table records roughly 87,000 clones, 70% to 85% of them present only once. Sequencing input: peripheral blood. All receptors derive from a woman between 50 and 59 years old with acute or convalescent COVID-19.

This clone has just one count. This chain connects TRBV14 to TRBJ2-7; D is ambiguous. The V gene's germline CDR1 is SGHDN and CDR2 FVKESK. The V gene lost 3 bases and the J gene lost 3 bases, with 15 bases spanning the gap. This CDR3 is 15 amino acids long. The CDR3 loop reads CASSQVHLSNYEQYF. In nucleotides, the CDR3 is TGTGCCAGCAGCCAGGTCCACCTATCTAACTACGAGCAGTACTTC.

V is TRBV5-1 and J is TRBJ2-5; 8 bases match TRBD2. The CDR3 totals 16 residues. V was pared by 3 bases and J by 3 bases, with 10 bases of the junction left unmatched. Germline V CDR1 and CDR2: SGHRS, YFSETQ. CDR3 sequence: CASSSGGGLEEETQYF. CDR3 in DNA: TGCGCCAGCAGCTCCGGCGGGGGGTTAGAGGAAGAGACCCAGTACTTC.

This rearrangement joins TRBV10-3 to TRBJ1-2; D remains unclear. CDR3 length equals 12 residues. Trimming shortened V by 5 bases and J by 7 bases, and 11 bases separated the two germline ends. The germline gives CDR1 ENHRY, CDR2 SYGVKD. CDR3 in DNA: TGTGCCATCAGTCCGCGGGGAGGTGGCTACACCTTC. As protein: CAISPRGGGYTF.

The V gene is TRBV5-1, the J gene TRBJ2-2; 11 bases line up with TRBD1. In germline, CDR1 is SGHRS, CDR2 YFSETQ. This CDR3 is built from 16 residues. With V trimmed by 4 bases and J by 4 bases, 6 bases remained unmatched. As DNA, the CDR3 is TGCGCCAGCAGCCCCGGACAGGGGGCGAGCACCGGGGAGCTGTTTTTT. It translates to CASSPGQGASTGELFF.

This clone was seen a single time. The chain recombines TRBV6-5 with TRBJ2-5, with D maybe TRBD1 (5 bases). Trimming took 4 bases from V and 3 from J, leaving 12 bases between them. This CDR3 spans 14 amino acids. The germline V gene encodes CDR1 MNHEY and CDR2 SVGAGI. Here the CDR3 DNA reads TGTGCCAGCAGTTTACCGGACAAGAAAGAGACCCAGTACTTC. As protein: CASSLPDKKETQYF.

V gene TRBV3-1 (or the pseudogene TRBV3-2) combines with J gene TRBJ1-1; D gene ambiguous. CDR1 is LGHDT and CDR2 is YNNKEL in the germline V gene (reference sequence). Trimming left V 4 bases short and J 3 bases short, with 15 bases between. This CDR3 has 15 residues. DNA of the CDR3: TGTGCCAGCAGCCCTGCACTAGGGAGGGACACTGAAGCTTTCTTT. The encoded protein is CASSPALGRDTEAFF.

The genes are TRBV10-3 and TRBJ2-7, with D possibly TRBD2 on 5 matching bases. The length of the CDR3 is 13 residues. V gave up 10 bases and J gave up 2 bases, with 15 bases separating them. Germline V lookup: CDR1 ENHRY, CDR2 SYGVKD. The CDR3 bases are TGTGCCACAGGCGGGCAGAACCCCTACGAGCAGTACTTC. This translates into CATGGQNPYEQYF.

The chain recombines TRBV2 with TRBJ1-4; D call uncertain. The germline CDR1 and CDR2 sequences are SNHLY and FYNNEI. CDR3 size: 14 residues. The germline V and J ends were trimmed by 6 bases and 5 bases, with 13 bases remaining between them. For the CDR3, the DNA is TGTGCCAGCAGGATGACATTCGCCAATGAAAAACTGTTTTTT. Protein: CASRMTFANEKLFF. Full variable domain (outside the CDR3, taken from reference TRBV2 and TRBJ1-4): EPEVTQTPSHQVTQMGQEVILRCVPISNHLYFYWYRQILGQKVEFLVSFYNNEISEKSEIFDDQFSVERPDGSNFTLKIRSTKLEDSAMYFCASRMTFANEKLFFGSGTQLSVL.

V gene TRBV2 combines with J gene TRBJ1-2; possibly TRBD1 for D (5 bases). Germline CDR1 reads SNHLY; CDR2 reads FYNNEI. The CDR3 spans 13 residues. Trimming stripped 3 bases from V and 4 bases from J, with 9 bases between. In nucleotides, the CDR3 is TGTGCCAGCAGTGAGGGGCTATCCTATGGCTACACCTTC. Residues: CASSEGLSYGYTF.

The rearrangement uses TRBV9 and TRBJ2-2; 7 bases fit TRBD1. The J segment lost 8 bases and the V segment lost 4 bases, leaving 11 bases of the junction unmatched. Germline CDR1 SGDLS, CDR2 YYNGEE. The CDR3 has 15 amino acids. The CDR3 DNA reads TGTGCCAGCAGCCTCACCGGGACAGAGTCGGGGGAGCTGTTTTTT. It yields the protein CASSLTGTESGELFF.

Here the CDR3 DNA reads TGCGCCAGCAGCCTCCGAGGCGGGGGGCCGATCAATGAGCAGTTCTTC. This encodes CASSLRGGGPINEQFF. The chain recombines TRBV5-1 with TRBJ2-1; 8 nucleotides agree with TRBD2. The CDR3 sequence is 16 residues long. Trimming at V came to 4 bases and at J to 6 bases, leaving 12 bases not matched to a gene. Germline-derived CDR1 and CDR2 are SGHRS and YFSETQ.

V is TRBV28 and J is TRBJ2-2; the D gene is possibly TRBD1 (6 bases). CDR3 size: 14 residues. Germline V CDR1 and CDR2: MDHEN, SYDVKM. V was shortened by 5 bases and J by 2 bases, with 9 bases between the two germline ends. CDR3 amino acids: CASSQGSNTGELFF. As DNA, the CDR3 is TGTGCCAGCAGTCAGGGGTCAAACACCGGGGAGCTGTTTTTT. Full variable domain (remainder filled in from reference TRBV28 and TRBJ2-2): DVKVTQSSRYLVKRTGEKVFLECVQDMDHENMFWYRQDPGLGLRLIYFSYDVKMKEKGDIPEGYSVSREKKERFSLILESASTNQTSMYLCASSQGSNTGELFFGEGSRLTVL.

This chain uses TRBV6-5 with TRBJ1-4; 7 nucleotides match TRBD1. The junction had 1 base not matched to a gene; V was cut back by 7 bases and J by 5 bases. The CDR3 is 12 residues long. CDR1 MNHEY and CDR2 SVGAGI come from the germline V gene. CDR3: CASKDRNEKLFF. The CDR3 nucleotides read TGTGCCAGCAAGGACAGGAATGAAAAACTGTTTTTT.

This clone came up once. The V and J genes are TRBV5-4 and TRBJ1-2; the match to TRBD1 covers 8 bases. The germline V gene has CDR1 SGHNT and CDR2 YYREEE (reference sequence). V lost 4 bases and J lost 3; bases outside the gene matches: 17. CDR3 size: 18 residues. The CDR3 DNA sequence: TGTGCCAGCAGCGTGGACCTGCCCTACAGGGGGGTGGACTATGGCTACACCTTC. This encodes CASSVDLPYRGVDYGYTF. The whole variable domain, filled in from reference TRBV5-4 and TRBJ1-2, reads ETGVTQSPTHLIKTRGQQVTLRCSSQSGHNTVSWYQQALGQGPQFIFQYYREEENGRGNFPPRFSGLQFPNYSSELNVNALELDDSALYLCASSVDLPYRGVDYGYTFGSGTRLTVV.

The rearrangement links TRBV9 to TRBJ2-3, with 9 positions matching TRBD2. CDR3 length equals 15 residues. The V and J ends lost 0 bases and 4 bases, in that order; junction bases with no gene match: 3. Germline CDR1 and CDR2: SGDLS and YYNGEE. The CDR3 here is CASSVGAGGSDTQYF. The CDR3 nucleotides read TGTGCCAGCAGCGTAGGAGCGGGGGGATCAGATACGCAGTATTTT.

This clone appeared a few times. The chain links TRBV7-2 to TRBJ2-1, with D uncertain. V shed 6 bases and J shed 4 bases, with 4 bases lying between them. Germline V gives CDR1 SGHTA, CDR2 FQGNSA. The CDR3 runs to 11 residues. CDR3 sequence reads: CASSRYNEQFF. CDR3 in DNA: TGTGCCAGCAGTAGATACAATGAGCAGTTCTTC.

The chain uses TRBV28 and TRBJ1-2; TRBD1 agrees at 7 bases. V trimming: 2 bases; J trimming: 4 bases; junction bases outside the gene matches: 7. CDR1 is MDHEN and CDR2 is SYDVKM in the germline V gene. This CDR3 has 15 amino acids. The CDR3 nucleotides are TGTGCCAGCAGTTTAATAGGGACAGCACTCTATGGCTACACCTTC. Translated: CASSLIGTALYGYTF.

The chain carries TRBV5-1 and TRBJ1-3; 7 nucleotides line up with TRBD1. V was pared by 5 bases and J by 3 bases, with 14 bases of the junction left unmatched. The CDR3 runs to 17 residues. The germline V gene has CDR1 SGHRS and CDR2 YFSETQ. In DNA form, the CDR3 reads TGCGCCAGCAGTCGGACCCTACAGGGGACTCGTGGAAACACCATATATTTT. This sequence encodes CASSRTLQGTRGNTIYF.

This chain connects TRBV9 to TRBJ2-1; TRBD2 matches at 9 bases. CDR3 length: 14 amino acids. Trimming took 4 bases from V and 4 from J; bases not matched to a gene: 3. The germline CDR1 and CDR2 sequences are SGDLS and YYNGEE. The CDR3 spells CASSLSGRYNEQFF. CDR3 sequence (DNA): TGTGCCAGCAGCCTCAGCGGGAGGTACAATGAGCAGTTCTTC.

The V call is TRBV6-5, the J call TRBJ1-2; 8 bases align to TRBD1. The length of the CDR3 is 14 residues. CDR1 is MNHEY and CDR2 is SVGAGI in the germline V gene. Unmatched junction bases numbered 7, after V lost 8 bases and J lost 2 bases. The CDR3 loop reads CASSPDRANYGYTF. The CDR3 region has the DNA TGTGCCAGCTCCCCGGACAGGGCCAACTATGGCTACACCTTC.

This clone was seen a single time. The chain uses TRBV10-3 and TRBJ1-2; TRBD1 is a possible D gene (6 bases). Trimming left V 8 bases short and J 2 bases short, with 15 bases between. The length of the CDR3 is 14 residues. Per the germline V gene, CDR1 is ENHRY and CDR2 is SYGVKD. The CDR3 DNA is TGTGCCATCTATGGGGGCGGCCTAAACTATGGCTACACCTTC. This sequence encodes CAIYGGGLNYGYTF.

This chain links TRBV28 with TRBJ2-7; 7 bases map to TRBD1. Trimming removed 3 bases from V and 5 bases from J; junction bases left unmatched: 19. This CDR3 is 18 amino acids long. The germline gives CDR1 MDHEN, CDR2 SYDVKM. The CDR3 here is CASSLGYEVTGVPNEQYF. The CDR3 DNA reads as TGTGCCAGCAGTTTGGGGTATGAGGTTACAGGGGTACCCAACGAGCAGTACTTC.

The chain recombines TRBV7-3 with TRBJ2-3, with 7 bases matching TRBD2. This CDR3 is 16 amino acids long. The V and J ends lost 5 bases and 1 base, in that order; junction bases with no gene match: 9. The germline V gene has CDR1 SGHTA and CDR2 FQGTGA. CDR3 coding DNA: TGTGCCAGCAGCGAGGTGCCTCGGGGGGGCACAGATACGCAGTATTTT. It codes for CASSEVPRGGTDTQYF.

V and J are TRBV5-6 and TRBJ1-6; TRBD1 aligns across 10 bases. V lost 4 bases and J lost 7; bases outside the gene matches: 8. The V gene's germline CDR1 is SGHDT and CDR2 YYEEEE. CDR3 length equals 16 residues. The CDR3 spells CASSRQGATWNSPLHF. The CDR3 coding sequence is TGTGCCAGCAGCCGACAGGGGGCGACTTGGAATTCACCCCTCCACTTT.

The J gene is TRBJ2-2, the V gene TRBV25-1; D may be TRBD1 (6 bases). The CDR3 covers 12 residues. Trimming took off 8 bases at V and 7 bases at J, with 11 bases between the two ends. Germline V CDR1 and CDR2: MGHDK, SYGVNS. In nucleotides, the CDR3 is TGTGCCAGCGGCCAGGGGAGCGGGGAGCTGTTTTTT. It is translated as CASGQGSGELFF.

The table lists this clone with a count of one. The chain links TRBV30 to TRBJ2-1, with TRBD2 identical over 14 bases. This CDR3 is built from 16 residues. From germline, CDR1 is GTSNPN and CDR2 SVGIG (reference sequence). With 1 base clipped from V and 8 bases from J, the junction kept 7 bases outside the gene matches. CDR3 sequence: CAWSAGLAGGGDEQFF. Written as DNA, the CDR3 is TGTGCCTGGAGTGCAGGACTAGCGGGGGGAGGGGATGAGCAGTTCTTC.